The 26 T cell receptor beta chains below come from one sample, sequenced in a study of T cells after yellow fever vaccination. MiXCR, run by TCRdb on the 5' RACE reads, gives a single entry per CDR3 protein. The repertoire holds some 220,000 distinct CDR3 sequences, under 3.5% seen once, with around 3.2% in the top ten. Sequenced material: CD4+ T cells sorted from PBMCs, taken 10 days after the yellow fever booster vaccination. All receptors come from a man between 18 and 29 years old who received the YFV17D yellow fever vaccine.

This clonotype was detected ten times or more. The chain couples TRBV18 to TRBJ1-1, with D possibly being TRBD1 (5 bases). The germline gives CDR1 KGHSH, CDR2 LQKENI. The V end was cut by 1 base, the J end by 3 bases, with 12 bases between. The CDR3 is made up of 15 amino acids. This chain's CDR3 is CASSPQGEPHTEAFF. CDR3 bases: TGTGCCAGCTCACCACAAGGGGAACCCCACACTGAAGCTTTCTTT.

The chain is built from TRBV5-1 and TRBJ2-5; 7 bases align to TRBD1. V dropped 5 bases and J dropped 4; count of bases not matched to a gene: 11. CDR1 is SGHRS and CDR2 is YFSETQ in the germline V gene. This CDR3 region has 15 residues. The DNA of the CDR3 is TGCGCCAGCAGTGCGACAGGGCGAGGGGTAGAGACCCAGTACTTC. This codes for CASSATGRGVETQYF.

Ten or more counts support this clonotype. This chain connects TRBV5-1 to TRBJ1-6; TRBD1 matches 9 bases. The CDR3 is 14 amino acids. The germline CDR1 and CDR2 sequences are SGHRS and YFSETQ. The ends lost 6 bases at V and 6 bases at J; junction bases unmatched: 4. CDR3 loop: CASTPDRGNSPLHF. The DNA of the CDR3 is TGCGCCAGCACCCCGGACAGGGGTAATTCACCCCTCCACTTT. Using reference TRBV5-1 and TRBJ1-6 for the parts outside the CDR3, the full variable domain is KAGVTQTPRYLIKTRGQQVTLSCSPISGHRSVSWYQQTPGQGLQFLFEYFSETQRNKGNFPGRFSGRQFSNSRSEMNVSTLELGDSALYLCASTPDRGNSPLHFGNGTRLTVT.

This clonotype was detected only a few times. The rearrangement joins TRBV6-1 to TRBJ2-7; the match to TRBD1 covers 7 bases. V lost 8 bases to trimming and J lost 2 bases; unmatched junction nucleotides: 9. The CDR3 is 14 residues long. Per germline, CDR1 MNHNS and CDR2 SASEGT. CDR3 residues: CASGPRGLTYEQYF. The CDR3 coding sequence is TGTGCCAGCGGTCCGAGGGGGCTTACCTACGAGCAGTACTTC.

In this sample, this clonotype turned up many times. The rearrangement uses TRBV6-5 and TRBJ2-7; 7 nucleotides agree with TRBD1. V dropped 6 bases and J dropped 0; count of bases not matched to a gene: 8. This CDR3 is 15 amino acids long. Germline V CDR1 and CDR2: MNHEY, SVGAGI. The CDR3 loop reads CASRPGGQSSYEQYF. DNA of the CDR3: TGTGCCAGCAGGCCAGGGGGTCAGAGCTCCTACGAGCAGTACTTC.

J is TRBJ2-1 and V is TRBV7-2, with D possibly matching TRBD1 (6 bases). The CDR3 consists of 15 residues. The germline gives CDR1 SGHTA, CDR2 FQGNSA. Between the trimmed V and J ends, which lost 0 bases and 8 bases, there was a span of 14 bases. Written as DNA, the CDR3 is TGTGCCAGCAGCTTAGCGGGGACAAGAAGGGATGAGCAGTTCTTC. This sequence encodes CASSLAGTRRDEQFF.

J is TRBJ1-5 and V is TRBV3-1; unclear D gene. The CDR3 sequence is 12 residues long. V lost 0 bases, J lost 7 bases, and 4 bases lay in between. Germline V gene data show CDR1 as LGHDT and CDR2 as YNNKEL (reference sequence). CDR3 DNA: TGTGCCAGCAGCCAAGATCGACAGCCCCAGCATTTT. Translated, it gives CASSQDRQPQHF.

The chain couples TRBV2 to TRBJ2-2; the match to TRBD2 covers 8 bases. The J segment lost 2 bases and the V segment lost 7 bases, leaving 3 bases of the junction unmatched. CDR1 and CDR2 (germline): SNHLY, FYNNEI. The CDR3 has 14 amino acids. CDR3 region: CASTGTRNTGELFF. CDR3 bases: TGTGCCAGCACCGGGACTAGAAACACCGGGGAGCTGTTTTTT.

Many counts were recorded for this clonotype. The chain employs TRBV5-1 and TRBJ2-1; D ambiguous. Germline CDR1 is SGHRS and CDR2 is YFSETQ. The CDR3 has 10 residues. Between the trimmed V and J ends, which lost 5 bases and 9 bases, there was a span of 6 bases. CDR3 loop: CASRGIEQFF. CDR3 DNA sequence: TGCGCCAGCAGGGGGATTGAGCAGTTCTTC. The full variable domain, its missing parts supplied by reference TRBV5-1 and TRBJ2-1, is KAGVTQTPRYLIKTRGQQVTLSCSPISGHRSVSWYQQTPGQGLQFLFEYFSETQRNKGNFPGRFSGRQFSNSRSEMNVSTLELGDSALYLCASRGIEQFFGPGTRLTVL.

This clonotype has a count of ten or more. The rearrangement links TRBV7-2 to TRBJ2-7; 7 positions match TRBD2. CDR1 is SGHTA and CDR2 is FQGNSA in the germline V gene. The length of the CDR3 is 15 residues. Losses at the gene ends were 6 bases for V and 3 bases for J; bases not matched to a gene: 11. CDR3 residues: CASSLPGLMIYEQYF. CDR3 coding DNA: TGTGCCAGCAGTCTCCCGGGACTAATGATCTACGAGCAGTACTTC.

The chain uses TRBV5-1 and TRBJ2-5; 10 nucleotides align to TRBD2. V lost 1 base and J lost 1; bases outside the gene matches: 4. Germline assignment: CDR1 SGHRS and CDR2 YFSETQ. CDR3 size: 16 residues. For the CDR3, the DNA is TGCGCCAGCAGCTTGTATAGCGGGGGGCCCCAAGAGACCCAGTACTTC. This codes for CASSLYSGGPQETQYF. Variable domain in full (rest from reference TRBV5-1 and TRBJ2-5): KAGVTQTPRYLIKTRGQQVTLSCSPISGHRSVSWYQQTPGQGLQFLFEYFSETQRNKGNFPGRFSGRQFSNSRSEMNVSTLELGDSALYLCASSLYSGGPQETQYFGPGTRLLVL.

As concerns this clonotype: A much larger clone sits a single nucleotide away, making a read error possible. This chain connects TRBV6-5 to TRBJ1-6; no firm D call. This CDR3 region has 13 residues. V shed 2 bases and J shed 6 bases, with 5 bases lying between them. Germline CDR1 MNHEY, CDR2 SVGAGI. The CDR3 DNA reads TGTGCCAGCAGTTACGGTTTTAATTCACCCCTCCACTTT. It specifies CASSYGFNSPLHF.

This clonotype has a count of ten or more. The chain combines TRBV28 with TRBJ2-7, with TRBD1 matching over 7 bases. The CDR3 runs 12 residues. Germline V lookup: CDR1 MDHEN, CDR2 SYDVKM. Trimming at V came to 4 bases and at J to 4 bases, leaving 1 base not matched to a gene. The CDR3 DNA sequence: TGTGCCAGCAGTTCGGACAGGTACGAGCAGTACGTC. Translation gives CASSSDRYEQYV.

This clonotype came up many times. The chain employs TRBV7-2 and TRBJ1-2; the D is unclear. The germline V gene encodes CDR1 SGHTA and CDR2 FQGNSA. Trimming removed 1 base at V and 5 bases at J, with 17 bases between. The CDR3 has 16 amino acids. The CDR3 loop reads CASSLGGANRMYGYTF. The CDR3 DNA follows: TGTGCCAGCAGCTTAGGGGGAGCGAATAGAATGTATGGCTACACCTTC. The entire variable domain, with the rest obtained from reference TRBV7-2 and TRBJ1-2, is as follows: GAGVSQSPSNKVTEKGKDVELRCDPISGHTALYWYRQSLGQGLEFLIYFQGNSAPDKSGLPSDRFSAERTGGSVSTLTIQRTQQEDSAVYLCASSLGGANRMYGYTFGSGTRLTVV.

This clonotype was detected many times. The CDR3 sequence is CASSESISEGLHTDTQYF. In DNA form, the CDR3 reads TGCGCCAGCAGTGAGTCGATAAGTGAGGGCCTCCACACAGATACGCAGTATTTT. The rearrangement uses TRBV10-2 and TRBJ2-3, with D maybe TRBD2 (5 bases). Germline loops: CDR1 WSHSY, CDR2 SAAADI. There are 18 residues in the CDR3. Trimming pared 0 bases from V and 2 bases from J, leaving 18 bases between.

The table lists this clonotype with many counts. The chain joins TRBV29-1 to TRBJ2-5; D not certain. Trimming took off 4 bases at V and 5 bases at J, with 17 bases between the two ends. The V gene's germline CDR1 is SQVTM and CDR2 ANQGSEA. CDR3 length: 14 residues. The CDR3: CSVVAAGPLETQYF. CDR3 nucleotide sequence: TGCAGCGTTGTCGCTGCAGGCCCGCTGGAGACCCAGTACTTC.

The CDR3 nucleotides read TGTGCCAGTAGTATAGCCCGACAGGGGCGACAGCCCCAGCATTTT. Amino acids: CASSIARQGRQPQHF. The rearrangement links TRBV19 to TRBJ1-5; 8 bases match TRBD1. The CDR3 totals 15 residues. V lost 1 base and J lost 7; bases outside the gene matches: 6. Per the germline V gene, CDR1 is LNHDA and CDR2 is SQIVND (reference sequence).

This clonotype has a count of ten or more. J is TRBJ2-3 and V is TRBV2; TRBD1 or TRBD2 may be the D gene (6 bases each). Germline lookup yields CDR1 SNHLY and CDR2 FYNNEI. Trimming removed 5 bases from V and 2 bases from J, with 8 bases in between. There are 13 residues in the CDR3. CDR3 in DNA: TGTGCCAGCAGTCGGGGGCCCACAGATACGCAGTATTTT. It codes for CASSRGPTDTQYF.

This clonotype was detected many times. The J gene is TRBJ1-2, the V gene TRBV30; TRBD1 matches at 7 bases. This CDR3 is 14 amino acids long. Trimming cost V 3 bases and J 4 bases; bases outside gene matches: 8. Germline V lookup: CDR1 GTSNPN, CDR2 SVGIG (reference sequence). The CDR3 bases are TGTGCCTGGAGGACCCCAGGGGGTTTCTATGGCTACACCTTC. Residues: CAWRTPGGFYGYTF.

The rearrangement uses TRBV5-1 and TRBJ2-1; 10 nucleotides agree with TRBD1. CDR3 length: 17 amino acids. Per the germline V gene, CDR1 is SGHRS and CDR2 is YFSETQ. Germline trimming cut 2 bases from V and 5 bases from J; bases unmatched to any gene: 10. The CDR3: CASSFTLPGQGNNEQFF. The CDR3 DNA reads as TGCGCCAGCAGCTTTACTCTCCCGGGACAGGGGAACAATGAGCAGTTCTTC.

This clonotype was seen a handful of times. The V and J genes are TRBV5-1 and TRBJ1-4, with unresolved D. The CDR3 has 16 amino acids. In germline, CDR1 is SGHRS, CDR2 YFSETQ. V was pared by 4 bases and J by 8 bases, with 21 bases between. CDR3 nucleotides: TGCGCCAGCAGCCTGGGAGACACCCATTCCGGCGAAAAACTGTTTTTT. Translated: CASSLGDTHSGEKLFF.

This clonotype has a count of ten or more. The genes are TRBV20-1 and TRBJ1-1; tentative D call: TRBD1 (5 bases). This CDR3 comprises 15 residues. V was pared by 6 bases and J by 1 base, with 18 bases between. Germline V gives CDR1 DFQATT, CDR2 SNEGSKA (reference sequence). CDR3 residues: CSAHREAGPNTEAFF. The CDR3, as DNA: TGCAGTGCCCACCGGGAGGCGGGACCGAACACTGAAGCTTTCTTT.

The chain links TRBV1 to TRBJ2-5; TRBD2 is taken as the D call from the table, unchecked against the DNA. TRBV1 is a recognized pseudogene. CDR3 length: 16 amino acids. CDR3 DNA sequence: TGCACCAGCAGCCACACAGAGCGGGGGGGCGCGGAGACCCAGTACTTC. Translated: CTSSHTERGGAETQYF.

This clonotype was counted at least ten times. This chain links TRBV12-3 or TRBV12-4 with TRBJ2-1; 8 positions agree with TRBD2. V gave up 5 bases and J gave up 7 bases; unmatched junction bases: 16. The CDR3 has 17 amino acids. This CDR3 is CASSPRRGARTVNEQFF. Written as DNA, the CDR3 is TGTGCCAGCAGTCCCCGGCGGGGGGCTCGAACGGTGAATGAGCAGTTCTTC.

The table lists this clonotype with many counts. The chain employs TRBV2 and TRBJ1-2; no definite D call. The germline V and J ends were trimmed by 1 base and 2 bases, with 2 bases remaining between them. CDR1 is SNHLY, CDR2 FYNNEI, per germline. This CDR3 contains 12 residues. CDR3 nucleotides: TGTGCCAGCAGTGAAGGAAACTATGGCTACACCTTC. Its protein product is CASSEGNYGYTF.

The chain links TRBV12-3 or TRBV12-4 to TRBJ1-2, with a possible D match to TRBD1 (6 bases). The CDR3 has 13 amino acids. The V end was cut by 5 bases, the J end by 8 bases, with 15 bases between. In DNA form, the CDR3 reads TGTGCCAGCAGTCTGAAGGACAGAAGGGGCTACACCTTC. This sequence encodes CASSLKDRRGYTF.